The next 20 T cell receptor beta chains were all read from a single sample in a study of T-cell memory formation after mild COVID-19. TCRdb reprocessed the 5' RACE reads via MiXCR and lists one record per CDR3 protein. This repertoire shows roughly 600,000 distinct CDR3 sequences, about a sixth found once; its top ten account for around 11%. The sample was PBMCs or a T cell subset sorted from them (not recorded which). These TCRs come from an adult woman who had mild COVID-19 (a few samples of this study predate the infection). Cell type and time point are not known.

The rearrangement joins TRBV29-1 to TRBJ1-2, with D unclear. V lost 3 bases and J 2 bases, leaving 4 bases between the germline ends. The CDR3 runs 11 residues. Germline CDR1 and CDR2: SQVTM and ANQGSEA. The CDR3: CSVELNYGYTF. DNA of the CDR3: TGCAGCGTTGAGCTCAACTATGGCTACACCTTC.

This clonotype has only a few counts. The chain joins TRBV4-3 to TRBJ2-1, with D maybe TRBD1 (5 bases). Trimming removed 3 bases at V and 5 bases at J, with 14 bases between. Germline assignment: CDR1 LGHNA and CDR2 YSLEER. CDR3 size: 15 residues. The CDR3 loop is CASSHDGTGDNEQFF. The CDR3 DNA sequence: TGCGCCAGCAGCCACGACGGTACAGGTGACAATGAGCAGTTCTTC.

A note on this clonotype: Relative to the germline gene, one junction end is altered; a read error may explain this. The V call is TRBV4-1, the J call TRBJ1-2, with 7 bases lining up with TRBD1. This CDR3 region has 11 residues. Germline V gene data show CDR1 as MGHRA and CDR2 as YSYEKL. The chain's CDR3 is CASSQRGTVAF. The CDR3 DNA reads as TGCGCCAGCAGCCAAAGGGGGACAGTTGCCTTC.

This clonotype was recorded once. In nucleotides, the CDR3 is TGTGCCAGTATGGGCAGGAGGAGTTTCGGGCAGTACTTC. Its translation is CASMGRRSFGQYF. The genes are TRBV19 and TRBJ2-7; tentative D call: TRBD2 (5 bases). The germline gives CDR1 LNHDA, CDR2 SQIVND (reference sequence). The CDR3 contains 13 residues. Trimming left V 7 bases short and J 9 bases short, with 19 bases between.

This clonotype was counted only a few times. CDR3 in amino acids: CASSLTPGSGANEQFF. DNA for the CDR3: TGTGCCAGCAGCTTAACCCCGGGAAGTGGGGCCAATGAGCAGTTCTTC. The V gene is TRBV7-3, the J gene TRBJ2-1, with D perhaps TRBD1 or TRBD2 (5 bases each). The CDR3 spans 16 residues. The V gene's germline CDR1 is SGHTA and CDR2 FQGTGA. V gave up 0 bases and J gave up 6 bases, with 15 bases separating them.

The rearrangement joins TRBV12-3 or TRBV12-4 to TRBJ1-4, with D uncertain. The CDR3 loop spans 12 amino acids. Trimming pared 5 bases from V and 10 bases from J, leaving 11 bases between. CDR3 in amino acids: CASSLRFGKLFF. The CDR3 nucleotides are TGTGCCAGCAGTCTCAGGTTTGGAAAACTGTTTTTT.

This clonotype has a handful of counts. The rearrangement uses TRBV10-3 and TRBJ2-7; D call uncertain. Trimming took off 6 bases at V and 2 bases at J, with 11 bases between the two ends. This CDR3 region has 13 residues. The germline V gene has CDR1 ENHRY and CDR2 SYGVKD. CDR3 sequence reads: CAISFGETYEQYF. The CDR3, as DNA: TGTGCCATCAGCTTCGGTGAAACCTACGAGCAGTACTTC.

The gene calls are TRBV27 and TRBJ2-3, with unresolved D. V was shortened by 1 base and J by 1 base, with 15 bases between the two germline ends. This CDR3 contains 17 residues. The V gene's germline CDR1 is MNHEY and CDR2 SMNVEV (reference sequence). Here the CDR3 DNA reads TGTGCCAGCAGTTTATACCCCGGGCCAGCTGGCACAGATACGCAGTATTTT. Protein sequence: CASSLYPGPAGTDTQYF.

The chain has TRBV9 and TRBJ2-3; 10 bases map to TRBD2. Germline CDR1 and CDR2: SGDLS and YYNGEE. V gave up 0 bases and J gave up 2 bases; unmatched junction bases: 15. This CDR3 has 20 amino acids. In nucleotides, the CDR3 is TGTGCCAGCAGCGTAGATCTTGGACTATGGACTAGCGGAATCACAGATACGCAGTATTTT. Encoded protein: CASSVDLGLWTSGITDTQYF.

This clonotype was detected a few times. The chain uses TRBV29-1 and TRBJ2-5; TRBD1 might be the D (6 bases). Germline values: CDR1 SQVTM, CDR2 ANQGSEA. The CDR3 extends over 11 amino acids. The germline V and J ends were trimmed by 7 bases and 4 bases, with 10 bases remaining between them. CDR3 protein: CSATGGETQYF. CDR3 DNA: TGCAGCGCGACAGGAGGAGAGACCCAGTACTTC.

This clonotype was detected only a few times. V is TRBV7-9 and J is TRBJ1-1; D ambiguous. CDR3 size: 12 residues. V was cut by 3 bases and J by 10 bases, with 12 bases left in between. The V gene's germline CDR1 is SEHNR and CDR2 FQNEAQ (reference sequence). The CDR3 DNA is TGTGCCAGCAGCTTCCCCTCGGGTGGAGCTTTCTTT. It codes for CASSFPSGGAFF. The entire variable domain, with the rest obtained from reference TRBV7-9 and TRBJ1-1, is as follows: DTGVSQNPRHKITKRGQNVTFRCDPISEHNRLYWYRQTLGQGPEFLTYFQNEAQLEKSRLLSDRFSAERPKGSFSTLEIQRTEQGDSAMYLCASSFPSGGAFFGQGTRLTVV.

The sample holds a few counts of this clonotype. The V call is TRBV15, the J call TRBJ2-5; 16 positions match TRBD2. This CDR3 has 17 residues. Looked up from germline, CDR1 is LNHNV and CDR2 is YYDKDF (reference sequence). Unmatched junction bases numbered 8, after V lost 5 bases and J lost 5 bases. The CDR3 region is CATSGGTSGRAGETQYF. For the CDR3, the DNA is TGTGCCACCAGCGGAGGGACTAGCGGGAGGGCCGGGGAGACCCAGTACTTC.

There are many counts of this clonotype. The chain carries TRBV7-6 and TRBJ2-5, with TRBD2 matching 10 bases. From germline, CDR1 is SGHVS and CDR2 FNYEAQ. The junction had 7 bases not matched to a gene; V was cut back by 1 base and J by 5 bases. The CDR3 loop spans 16 amino acids. CDR3 protein: CASSLVPAGGSETQYF. DNA for the CDR3: TGTGCCAGCAGCTTAGTCCCAGCGGGGGGGTCGGAGACCCAGTACTTC. Variable domain in full (rest from reference TRBV7-6 and TRBJ2-5): GAGVSQSPRYKVTKRGQDVALRCDPISGHVSLYWYRQALGQGPEFLTYFNYEAQQDKSGLPNDRFSAERPEGSISTLTIQRTEQRDSAMYRCASSLVPAGGSETQYFGPGTRLLVL.

This clonotype was counted between two and nine times. V and J are TRBV5-1 and TRBJ1-1, with D hard to call. The CDR3 runs to 12 residues. With 5 bases removed from V and 8 bases from J, the gap between germline ends came to 13 bases. Germline CDR1 is SGHRS and CDR2 is YFSETQ. The CDR3 sequence: CASSKGTDEAFF. The CDR3 nucleotides read TGCGCCAGCAGTAAGGGCACGGACGAAGCTTTCTTT.

The chain is built from TRBV7-3 and TRBJ2-1, with TRBD2 matching over 7 bases. The ends lost 5 bases at V and 0 bases at J; junction bases unmatched: 4. CDR1 is SGHTA and CDR2 is FQGTGA in the germline V gene. This CDR3 comprises 15 residues. CDR3: CASSPRTSSYNEQFF. The DNA for the CDR3 is TGTGCCAGCAGCCCACGGACTAGCTCCTACAATGAGCAGTTCTTC.

The chain is built from TRBV7-2 and TRBJ2-3, with unresolved D. Between the trimmed V and J ends, which lost 3 bases and 8 bases, there was a span of 9 bases. The germline V gene has CDR1 SGHTA and CDR2 FQGNSA. CDR3 length: 12 residues. CDR3 in amino acids: CASSFEGRTQYF. CDR3 nucleotides: TGTGCCAGCAGCTTCGAAGGGCGTACGCAGTATTTT.

This clonotype was counted many times. The V and J genes are TRBV7-3 and TRBJ2-7; D is unresolved. V lost 8 bases and J lost 5, with 13 bases in between. This CDR3 spans 12 amino acids. Germline CDR1 is SGHTA and CDR2 is FQGTGA. The CDR3 DNA follows: TGTGCCAGCTACCCCTCAGAGGACGAGCAGTACTTC. As protein: CASYPSEDEQYF.

The chain carries TRBV12-3 or TRBV12-4 and TRBJ2-2, with D hard to call. The CDR3 is 15 amino acids. The germline V and J ends were trimmed by 6 bases and 1 base, with 12 bases remaining between them. The DNA of the CDR3 is TGTGCCAGCAGGTCGGGTGTACAGAACACCGGGGAGCTGTTTTTT. It yields the protein CASRSGVQNTGELFF.

The CDR3 DNA reads TGTGCCAGCAGGGGCGATGGACAGGGAAACTACGAGCAGTACTTC. This sequence encodes CASRGDGQGNYEQYF. The gene calls are TRBV6-5 and TRBJ2-7, with 8 bases aligning to TRBD1. Germline lookup yields CDR1 MNHEY and CDR2 SVGAGI. This CDR3 has 15 residues. Losses at the gene ends were 6 bases for V and 3 bases for J; bases not matched to a gene: 10.

V and J are TRBV7-9 and TRBJ2-5; 11 bases agree with TRBD1. Germline V lookup: CDR1 SEHNR, CDR2 FQNEAQ (reference sequence). J was trimmed by 5 bases and V by 2 bases; bases with no gene match: 7. This CDR3 contains 16 residues. CDR3 DNA sequence: TGTGCCAGCAGCTTACCGGACAGGGGGCATCGGGAGACCCAGTACTTC. Protein product: CASSLPDRGHRETQYF.